One sample yielded the 9 T cell receptor beta chains listed below, sequenced in a study of control samples from healthy donors and cancer patients. Sequencing used immunoSEQ multiplex PCR; TCRdb keeps in-frame clones, though not all of them. The sample contains 100,000 or so clones, more than 85% of which appear only once. The sequenced sample was blood. These receptors were collected from a woman aged 45-59 years in good health.

The chain is built from TRBV5-1 and TRBJ1-6; a possible D gene is TRBD1 (6 bases). The CDR3 has 16 residues. V lost 1 base to trimming and J lost 7 bases, with 15 bases between them. The germline CDR1 and CDR2 sequences are SGHRS and YFSETQ. In nucleotides, the CDR3 is TGCGCCAGCAGCTTGTCAACAGGGACGCGGAATTCACCCCTCCACTTT. Its translation is CASSLSTGTRNSPLHF.

The rearrangement uses TRBV30 and TRBJ1-5, with 7 bases fitting TRBD1. Per germline, CDR1 GTSNPN and CDR2 SVGIG (reference sequence). The CDR3 loop spans 15 amino acids. Losses at the gene ends were 3 bases for V and 0 bases for J; bases not matched to a gene: 5. The CDR3 region is CAWSRGQNSNQPQHF. The DNA of the CDR3 is TGTGCCTGGAGCCGGGGACAGAATAGCAATCAGCCCCAGCATTTT.

The chain is built from TRBV12-3 or TRBV12-4 and TRBJ1-2, with 7 bases aligning to TRBD1. Unmatched junction bases numbered 7, after V lost 6 bases and J lost 6 bases. The CDR3 is 13 residues long. The CDR3 bases are TGTGCCAGCAGCCCCGGGACAGAGCATGGCTACACCTTC. It encodes CASSPGTEHGYTF.

This rearrangement joins TRBV3-1 (or the pseudogene TRBV3-2) to TRBJ1-4, with D maybe TRBD1 (6 bases). Germline values: CDR1 LGHDT, CDR2 YNNKEL (reference sequence). The CDR3 is 16 residues long. Trimming removed 1 base at V and 8 bases at J, with 17 bases between. This CDR3 is CASSQGEGDILEKLFF. The CDR3 DNA reads TGTGCCAGCAGCCAAGGGGAAGGGGACATCTTAGAAAAACTGTTTTTT.

The CDR3 sequence is CAFLKAYEQYV. CDR3 DNA: TGCGCCTTCCTAAAGGCCTACGAGCAGTACGTC. The chain joins TRBV23-1 to TRBJ2-7; no definite D call. TRBV23-1 is filed as an ORF, its function uncertain. Trimming removed 11 bases from V and 2 bases from J, with 10 bases in between. The CDR3 is 11 residues long.

The chain links TRBV6-5 to TRBJ2-7; either TRBD1 or TRBD2 may fit D (5 bases each). From germline, CDR1 is MNHEY and CDR2 SVGAGI. The CDR3 is made up of 13 amino acids. V gave up 0 bases and J gave up 6 bases, with 9 bases separating them. The CDR3 here is CASSYSAGSEQYF. CDR3 DNA sequence: TGTGCCAGCAGTTACTCGGCAGGGAGCGAGCAGTACTTC.

CDR3 sequence reads: CASSRAQETQYF. CDR3 nucleotides: TGTGCCAGCAGCCGGGCCCAAGAGACCCAGTACTTC. The V and J genes are TRBV6-6 and TRBJ2-5; D uncertain. V was trimmed by 6 bases and J by 1 base, leaving 6 bases between them. CDR3 length equals 12 residues. Germline CDR1 is MNHNY and CDR2 is SVGAGI (reference sequence).

The CDR3 region is CARTDISGNTIYF. The CDR3 coding sequence is TGTGCCCGTACGGACATCTCTGGAAACACCATATATTTT. The V gene is TRBV30, the J gene TRBJ1-3; perhaps TRBD1 as D (5 bases). Germline CDR1 GTSNPN, CDR2 SVGIG (reference sequence). The CDR3 has 13 residues. V was cut by 8 bases and J by 0 bases, with 11 bases left in between.

This clone was picked up a small number of times. This chain connects TRBV10-3 to TRBJ2-1; the match to TRBD1 covers 11 bases. CDR3 length equals 14 residues. CDR1 is ENHRY and CDR2 is SYGVKD in the germline V gene. Losses at the gene ends were 8 bases for V and 4 bases for J; bases not matched to a gene: 4. DNA for the CDR3: TGTGCCATCCGTGGGGACAGGGGGTACAATGAGCAGTTCTTC. Encoded protein: CAIRGDRGYNEQFF.